This TCR beta chain is from a study of shared clonotypes between healthy human individuals. Whole-study findings and limits: An expected dependence of interdonor clonotype sharing on sequencing depth was noted. It was the few donors that limited the genetic and exposure-history diversity represented.

The CD4+ fraction was divided into a CD45RA+ naive subset and a CD45RA-negative memory subset. Sequenced by immunoSEQ multiplex PCR; TCRdb stores in-frame clones only, minus some. The sample holds millions of clones, approximately 93% seen once. Note on this clone: Its antigen is unknown.

The length of the CDR3 is 11 residues. V gave up 4 bases and J gave up 8 bases, with 7 bases separating them. The germline V gene has CDR1 SGHRS and CDR2 YFSETQ. Sequenced input: naive CD4+ T cells from PBMCs. The subset here: CD45RA+ positively selected. The TCR comes from a man aged 18 to 30 in good health. Some clones in this sample may be carry-over from other donors' samples. V gene TRBV5-1 combines with J gene TRBJ2-1; D is unclear. Written as DNA, the CDR3 is TGCGCCAGCAGCCTATGGGATGAGCAGTTCTTC. It is translated as CASSLWDEQFF. Full variable domain (rest looked up from reference TRBV5-1 and TRBJ2-1): KAGVTQTPRYLIKTRGQQVTLSCSPISGHRSVSWYQQTPGQGLQFLFEYFSETQRNKGNFPGRFSGRQFSNSRSEMNVSTLELGDSALYLCASSLWDEQFFGPGTRLTVL.